The clone carrying this TCR beta chain was detected many times. The source of the sample is a study of neurological immune-mediated disorders. With 10-nucleotide random UMIs included, cDNA was synthesized by 5'RACE. From 15-18 subjects, each sequencing run yielded over 170 million TCR-beta sequences. TCRdb redid the calling of the 5' RACE reads with MiXCR, one entry per CDR3 protein. Among about 35,000 distinct CDR3 sequences, roughly 7.3% were seen once, and the ten largest hold about 4.6%. Sequencing was carried out using PBMCs. The source of this sequence is a woman between 40 and 50 years old in good health.

CDR3 nucleotides: TGCAGTGCTGAGAAAGGGGGTAACTATGGCTACACCTTC. It translates to CSAEKGGNYGYTF. The chain is built from TRBV20-1 and TRBJ1-2; TRBD1 might be the D (6 bases). Germline lookup yields CDR1 DFQATT and CDR2 SNEGSKA (reference sequence). The CDR3 is 13 residues long. V was pared by 5 bases and J by 1 base, with 11 bases between.